The source of this TCR beta chain is a study of T cell responses to AZD1222 COVID-19 vaccine. TCRdb's table, derived via immunoSEQ multiplex PCR, lists solely in-frame clones and lacks some. The profile shows over 45,000 clones, 70% to 90% of them singletons. Germline V gene data show CDR1 as SNHLY and CDR2 as FYNNEI. There are 14 residues in the CDR3. With 4 bases removed from V and 0 bases from J, the gap between germline ends came to 4 bases. The study, taken as a whole, reports: Unmutated variant regions are reportedly the target of nearly half of TCRs that are spike-specific. The donor group comprised mostly white British people and more females; the analysis possibly underestimated clonal diversity. Vaccination with two AZD1222 doses was followed by a rise in Spike-specific TCR breadth and depth. Only a handful of individuals given AZD1222 were seropositive at baseline.

As concerns this clone: The antigen remains unidentified.

This chain links TRBV2 with TRBJ2-6; D gene unclear. The source was peripheral blood, collected on day 0 of AZD1222 vaccination. This receptor was obtained from an adult in good health. The CDR3 DNA reads TGTGCCAGCAGTGTCATCTCTGGGGCCAACGTCCTGACTTTC. As protein: CASSVISGANVLTF.